This TCR beta chain stems from a study of tumour-infiltrating T cells in Burkitt lymphoma. Whole-study context: Repertoire clonality predicted overall and progression-free survival.

The protocol was immunoSEQ multiplex PCR, while the TCRdb copy is restricted to in-frame clones and leaves out a portion. The sample consists of under 8,000 clones, roughly 15% of them appearing once. The V end was cut by 8 bases, the J end by 5 bases, with 16 bases between. Germline CDR1 and CDR2: MNHEY and SMNVEV (reference sequence). CDR3 length: 14 amino acids. This clone was detected only a few times. The TCR sequence derives from a human donor with diffuse large B-cell lymphoma. Sequences were obtained from tumor tissue. The J gene is TRBJ2-1, the V gene TRBV27, with D tentatively TRBD2 (6 bases). CDR3 region: CASPSRDCNNEQFF. CDR3 in DNA: TGTGCCAGCCCGTCCAGGGACTGTAACAATGAGCAGTTCTTC.